This TCR beta chain stems from a study of blood T cell repertoires in COVID-19. Study overall: The origin of the acute and convalescent COVID-19 samples was the United States, Italy and Spain. Sample material is recorded as cDNA or gDNA derived from T cells, B-cell-depleted T cells, or PBMCs.

V was cut by 4 bases and J by 4 bases, with 14 bases left in between. From germline, CDR1 is MDHEN and CDR2 SYDVKM. The length of the CDR3 is 16 residues. Only a few counts were recorded for this clone. Authors' analysis steps: Amplifying reference gene primers gave estimates of nucleated cell counts. The assay was immunoSEQ multiplex PCR, and TCRdb's table has in-frame clones only and misses some. D and trimming come from the DNA, and the V and J calls and clone size come from that table. The table includes about 76,000 clones, 80% to 90% detected once. The sample was peripheral blood. The sequence was collected from a woman between 55 and 75 years old with acute or convalescent COVID-19. The gene calls are TRBV28 and TRBJ1-6; D might be TRBD1 (6 bases). The CDR3 spells CASSSEQGTYNSPLHF. Written as DNA, the CDR3 is TGTGCCAGCAGTTCAGAACAGGGTACTTATAATTCACCCCTCCACTTT.